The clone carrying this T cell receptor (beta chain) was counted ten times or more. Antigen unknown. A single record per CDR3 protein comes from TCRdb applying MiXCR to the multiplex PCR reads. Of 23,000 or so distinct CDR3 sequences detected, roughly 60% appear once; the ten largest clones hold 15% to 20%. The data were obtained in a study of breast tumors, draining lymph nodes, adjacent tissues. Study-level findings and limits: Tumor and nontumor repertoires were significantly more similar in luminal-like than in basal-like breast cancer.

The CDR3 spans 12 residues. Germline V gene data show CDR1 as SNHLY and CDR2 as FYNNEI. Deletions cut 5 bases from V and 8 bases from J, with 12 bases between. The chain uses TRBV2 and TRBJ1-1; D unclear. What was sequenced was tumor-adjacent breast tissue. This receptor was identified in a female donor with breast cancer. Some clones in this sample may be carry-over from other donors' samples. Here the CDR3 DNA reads TGTGCCAGCAGTAGTGACACTCTAGAAGCTTTCTTT. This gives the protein CASSSDTLEAFF.